These T cell receptor beta chains were read from a single sample in a study of shared clonotypes between healthy human individuals. Only in-frame clones appear in the TCRdb table, and some are missing; sequencing was by immunoSEQ multiplex PCR. The table has fewer than 1.4 million clones, approximately 80% seen once. Sample: memory CD4+ T cells from PBMCs. These receptors came from a man aged 18 to 30 in good health. Some clones in this sample may be carry-over from other donors' samples. The CDR3 runs from the conserved cysteine through the conserved F or W. The order of the fields is D gene, V gene, CDR3 length, J gene, clone size, CDR3 DNA, CDR3 protein. D genes are given only for firm matches. Clone size is stated in some rows and not others, as once, few, many or a class when expanded.

>TRBD1|TRBV2|16|TRBJ1-1|many
TGTGCCAGCAGTGGACAGGGGAATCAAATGAACACTGAAGCTTTCTTT
CASSGQGNQMNTEAFF
>.|TRBV7-2|15|TRBJ2-2|.
TGTGCCAGCAGCCTCGGGACTCTTGACACCGGGGAGCTGTTTTTT
CASSLGTLDTGELFF
>.|TRBV4-1|15|TRBJ1-4|few
TGCGCCAGCAGCCAAGGAAACAGCCCTAATGAAAAACTGTTTTTT
CASSQGNSPNEKLFF
>TRBD1|TRBV7-9|14|TRBJ1-1|.
TGTGCCAGCACCCGGGGACAGTTAAACACTGAAGCTTTCTTT
CASTRGQLNTEAFF
>.|TRBV14|16|TRBJ1-5|.
TGTGCCAGCAGCCAAGAAGTAACGGGCGCGGAACAGCCCCAGCATTTT
CASSQEVTGAEQPQHF
>.|TRBV14|15|TRBJ2-7|.
TGTGCCAGCAGCCAAGGAATTGGCAGGGGATACGAGCAGTACTTC
CASSQGIGRGYEQYF
>.|TRBV30|11|TRBJ2-7|.
TGTGCCTGGAGAGCCGCCTACGAGCAGTACTTC
CAWRAAYEQYF
>TRBD1|TRBV6-6|11|TRBJ2-7|once
TGTGCCAGCGCAGGGGGCTACGAGCAGTACTTC
CASAGGYEQYF
>TRBD1|TRBV12-5|13|TRBJ2-7|.
TGTGCTAGCGGAAGGGACAGCTCCTACGAGCAGTACTTC
CASGRDSSYEQYF
>.|TRBV6-1|11|TRBJ2-2|.
TGTGCCAGCTCTGGGGCCGGGGAGCTGTTTTTT
CASSGAGELFF
>.|TRBV4-2|16|TRBJ2-1|.
TGTGCCAGCAGCCAAGACTGGCGGACCTCCTACAATGAGCAGTTCTTC
CASSQDWRTSYNEQFF
>.|TRBV9|13|TRBJ2-7|once
TGTGCCAGCAGCGGAGCGTCGGCCTACGAGCAGTACTTC
CASSGASAYEQYF
>TRBD2|TRBV20-1|11|TRBJ2-5|once
TGCAGTGAACTAGCGGGAGAGTCCCAGTACTTC
CSELAGESQYF
>.|TRBV7-2|14|TRBJ2-5|.
TGTGCCAGCAGCTTAGGGAGGGCGCAAGAGACCCAGTACTTC
CASSLGRAQETQYF
>.|TRBV15|13|TRBJ1-2|.
TGTGCCACCAGCAGAGATCTCATGTCCGGCTACACCTTC
CATSRDLMSGYTF
>.|TRBV18|15|TRBJ2-5|few
TGTGCCAGCTCACCACCGGGCAGCCTCCAAGAGACCCAGTACTTC
CASSPPGSLQETQYF
>.|TRBV6-5|14|TRBJ2-7|.
TGTGCCAGCAGTTACACCGCCGCAAACTACGAGCAGTACTTC
CASSYTAANYEQYF
>.|TRBV5-1|13|TRBJ1-1|few
TGCGCCAGCAGCGCCGAGGGCAGGACTGAAGCTTTCTTT
CASSAEGRTEAFF
>.|TRBV28|14|TRBJ2-7|.
TGTGCCAGCAGCCACGGGCCTCGCCCCTACGAGCAGTACTTC
CASSHGPRPYEQYF
>.|TRBV30|13|TRBJ1-5|.
TGTGCCTGGGGCTCACAGGGCAATCAGCCCCAGCATTTT
CAWGSQGNQPQHF
>.|TRBV27|14|TRBJ2-3|.
TGTGCCAGCAGTTTAAGGACAGACACAGATACGCAGTATTTT
CASSLRTDTDTQYF
>.|TRBV7-3|13|TRBJ2-1|.
TGTGCCAGCAGCTTAGAGCAGGAGGGTGAGCAGTTCTTC
CASSLEQEGEQFF
>.|TRBV27|13|TRBJ1-2|.
TGTGCCAGCAGTTCCCCGGGTGGGTATGGCTACACCTTC
CASSSPGGYGYTF
>TRBD1|TRBV6-1|13|TRBJ1-2|once
TGTGCCAGCAGCCTTGACAGGGGGCCTGGCTACACCTTC
CASSLDRGPGYTF
>.|TRBV9|15|TRBJ2-3|once
TGTGCCAGCAGCGTAGTGAGTCAGGGTGTAGATACGCAGTATTTT
CASSVVSQGVDTQYF
>.|TRBV19|13|TRBJ2-3|.
TGTGCCAGTAGTGGTGCAGGGGCAGATACGCAGTATTTT
CASSGAGADTQYF
>.|TRBV27|16|TRBJ2-7|.
TGTGCCAGCAGTTTGGCGACCGGGACCCGAGGGGGAGAGCAGTACTTC
CASSLATGTRGGEQYF
>.|TRBV5-4|15|TRBJ1-1|.
TGTGCCAGCAGCTTGGGTGGCAGGGGTGGCACTGAAGCTTTCTTT
CASSLGGRGGTEAFF
>.|TRBV29-1|14|TRBJ1-1|.
TGCAGCGTTAAGGCGAGGGAGATGAACACTGAAGCTTTCTTT
CSVKAREMNTEAFF
>.|TRBV2|12|TRBJ1-5|.
TGTGCCAGCAGGGACGTAAATCAGCCCCAGCATTTT
CASRDVNQPQHF
>.|TRBV28|13|TRBJ1-1|many
TGTGCCAGCAGAAGGGGTGGAGGCACTGAAGCTTTCTTT
CASRRGGGTEAFF
>TRBD1|TRBV10-3|18|TRBJ1-5|.
TGTGCCATCAGTGGGGACAAGGGGAGACAGGGGGCAAGGCAGCCCCAGCATTTT
CAISGDKGRQGARQPQHF